The T cell receptor beta chain described here comes from a study of tumor-infiltrating lymphocytes in primary liver carcinoma. General study findings and limits: Relative to tumor region pairs, the tumor-adjacent and tumor-blood pairs showed overlap that was lower.

The CDR3 is 18 amino acids. Germline values: CDR1 MNHNS, CDR2 SASEGT. As regards this clonotype: Its antigen is unidentified. The junction departs from germline at one end; a sequencing error may be responsible.

Co-extraction of RNA and DNA was performed on roughly 20-33 mg of unsorted bulk tissue. Priming with a constant-region primer yielded TCR beta cDNA from 450 to 600 ng total RNA. Libraries of TCR beta came from three nested multiplex PCR rounds with slightly modified ARM-PCR. The first two PCR rounds used TRBV1-TRBV30 forward primers with a C-beta reverse primer, 9 to 11 cycles each. TCRdb ran MiXCR on the multiplex PCR reads and lists one entry per CDR3 protein. Of tens of thousands of distinct CDR3 sequences listed, over 75% are singletons. Sequencing input: liver tumor tissue from sampling region 1. Subset indicated: tumor region T1, superior pole. This TCR was sampled from a young woman with primary liver carcinoma and hepatitis B virus infection. V gene TRBV6-1 combines with J gene TRBJ1-2; D is undetermined. CDR3 bases: TGTGCCGGCAGTGAACGGTTCCCGGTCATTAGATCTAACTATGTCTACACCTTC. Translated, it gives CAGSERFPVIRSNYVYTF.